A single T cell receptor (beta chain) is shown here with its context. Its antigen is unknown. V lost 6 bases and J lost 8, with 19 bases in between. Looked up from germline, CDR1 is MNHEY and CDR2 is SVGAGI. The CDR3 length is 14 residues. This record comes from a study of T cell responses to AZD1222 COVID-19 vaccine. The method was immunoSEQ multiplex PCR; TCRdb's version includes in-frame clones alone and lacks a portion of them. The sample holds about 100,000 clones, roughly 90% seen once. Findings and limits, study-wide: Dominant at 160-218 and 743-854, vaccine-associated CD4 TCRs also spanned spike. Unmutated variant regions are reportedly targeted by nearly half of spike-specific TCRs.

The rearrangement joins TRBV6-5 to TRBJ1-2, with a weak D call TRBD1 (5 bases). The TCR sequence derives from an adult in good health. This specimen consisted of peripheral blood, obtained on day 0 of AZD1222 vaccination. As DNA, the CDR3 is TGTGCCAGCAGGGCCGGGACTCTTTATGGAGGCTACACCTTC. Amino acids: CASRAGTLYGGYTF.